These 8 T cell receptor beta chains originate from one sample sequenced in a study of radiation and T cells in renal cell carcinoma. The table came from immunoSEQ multiplex PCR; TCRdb's copy has only in-frame clones and leaves some out. This table has about 150,000 clones, roughly 86% appearing once. Time point in this sample: blood 2 weeks post-SBRT. As to treatment: 15 Gy SBRT to primary tumor, nephrectomy 4 weeks later. The sequences come from blood, collected from a patient whose treatment included radiotherapy and nephrectomy. These receptor sequences come from a woman in her 50s with renal cell carcinoma.

Only one count was recorded for this clone. The CDR3 loop is CAISTQGGRTEAFF. CDR3 sequence (DNA): TGTGCCATCAGTACTCAGGGTGGGAGGACTGAAGCTTTCTTT. The chain combines TRBV10-3 with TRBJ1-1; possibly TRBD1 for D (5 bases). V lost 5 bases and J 5 bases, leaving 15 bases between the germline ends. This CDR3 is 14 amino acids long. Germline CDR1 and CDR2: ENHRY and SYGVKD.

This clone appeared a single time. This chain joins TRBV6-6 and TRBJ1-1; D remains unclear. Per germline, CDR1 MNHNY and CDR2 SVGAGI (reference sequence). CDR3 length: 13 residues. V was clipped by 6 bases and J by 5 bases, with 13 bases between them. The CDR3 nucleotides read TGTGCCAGCAGCCGTGGGGTAAGGACTGAAGCTTTCTTT. Residues: CASSRGVRTEAFF.

The chain uses TRBV9 and TRBJ2-7, with D perhaps matching TRBD2 (6 bases). Looked up from germline, CDR1 is SGDLS and CDR2 is YYNGEE. V lost 4 bases, J lost 4 bases, and 21 bases lay in between. The CDR3 loop spans 16 amino acids. CDR3: CASSRSGGGAPYEQYF. The CDR3 bases are TGTGCCAGCAGCAGGTCCGGAGGAGGGGCACCATACGAGCAGTACTTC.

This clone was observed a handful of times. This chain joins TRBV7-2 and TRBJ2-3; D is ambiguous. The ends were cut back, 1 base at V and 4 bases at J, with 12 bases in the middle. Germline V gives CDR1 SGHTA, CDR2 FQGNSA. The CDR3 is made up of 15 amino acids. The DNA for the CDR3 is TGTGCCAGCAGCTTAGTTTCTGGGGTCGCAGATACGCAGTATTTT. This gives the protein CASSLVSGVADTQYF.

The chain links TRBV5-1 to TRBJ2-5; D might be TRBD1 or TRBD2, each matching 6 bases. The germline V gene encodes CDR1 SGHRS and CDR2 YFSETQ. CDR3 length: 14 residues. The V and J ends lost 4 bases and 5 bases respectively, with 15 bases between them. CDR3 sequence: CASSLWGAGETQYF. The CDR3 DNA reads as TGCGCCAGCAGCCTGTGGGGGGCAGGGGAGACCCAGTACTTC.

This clone was found once. The V and J genes are TRBV6-6 and TRBJ2-1, with D hard to call. V lost 3 bases to trimming and J lost 5 bases, with 8 bases between them. Germline V lookup: CDR1 MNHNY, CDR2 SVGAGI (reference sequence). The CDR3 is 13 residues long. The CDR3: CASSYVQNNEQFF. The CDR3 nucleotides are TGTGCCAGCAGTTATGTACAGAACAATGAGCAGTTCTTC.

The chain recombines TRBV7-9 with TRBJ2-1; D possibly corresponds to TRBD2 (6 bases). This CDR3 spans 16 amino acids. Deletions cut 5 bases from V and 2 bases from J, with 16 bases between. Germline CDR1 SEHNR, CDR2 FQNEAQ (reference sequence). The CDR3 DNA reads as TGTGCCAGCAGCCCCGGGGGTCCGGGGGCCTACAATGAGCAGTTCTTC. Protein: CASSPGGPGAYNEQFF.

The J gene is TRBJ2-5, the V gene TRBV7-9, with a weak D call TRBD1 (7 bases). CDR1 SEHNR and CDR2 FQNEAQ come from the germline V gene (reference sequence). Trimming shortened V by 5 bases and J by 0 bases, and 13 bases separated the two germline ends. The CDR3 covers 15 residues. This CDR3 is CASSQGDWNQETQYF. The DNA of the CDR3 is TGTGCCAGCAGCCAGGGGGACTGGAACCAAGAGACCCAGTACTTC.